Presented here are 27 T cell receptor beta chains from one specimen sequenced in a study of cytomegalovirus exposure and HLA in healthy donors. This table comes from immunoSEQ multiplex PCR, and its TCRdb copy is limited to in-frame clones, with some not included. There are about 76,000 clones in the sample; 94% occur only once, and about 1.4% lies in the top ten. Material: PBMCs. All receptors come from a man aged 18 to 30 in good health and CMV-seropositive.

The V call is TRBV13, the J call TRBJ2-7, with 12 bases aligning to TRBD2. CDR1 is PRHDT, CDR2 FYEKMQ, per germline (reference sequence). The CDR3 covers 15 residues. Trimming cost V 6 bases and J 5 bases; bases outside gene matches: 8. As DNA, the CDR3 is TGTGCCAGCAGTTCTCTAGCGGGAGGGAAGGACGAGCAGTACTTC. It translates to CASSSLAGGKDEQYF.

The chain links TRBV25-1 to TRBJ1-1, with 10 bases that match TRBD1. The CDR3 contains 16 residues. Germline V lookup: CDR1 MGHDK, CDR2 SYGVNS. J was trimmed by 1 base and V by 2 bases; bases with no gene match: 4. This chain's CDR3 is CASSEAGTGENTEAFF. The CDR3 bases are TGTGCCAGCAGTGAAGCCGGGACAGGGGAGAACACTGAAGCTTTCTTT.

The chain uses TRBV4-1 and TRBJ2-1; 13 bases are a match to TRBD2. Germline V gene sequence: CDR1 MGHRA, CDR2 YSYEKL. This CDR3 contains 16 residues. Trimming took 0 bases from V and 7 from J; bases not matched to a gene: 3. CDR3 amino acids: CASSQETSGRGNEQFF. The CDR3 DNA reads as TGCGCCAGCAGCCAAGAAACTAGCGGGAGGGGGAATGAGCAGTTCTTC.

The V gene is TRBV7-3, the J gene TRBJ2-4; TRBD2 matches 8 bases. Germline V gene data show CDR1 as SGHTA and CDR2 as FQGTGA. Trimming removed 2 bases from V and 4 bases from J; junction bases left unmatched: 4. This CDR3 has 15 residues. The CDR3 coding sequence is TGTGCCAGCAGCTTAGCGGGAGGCCGAAAAAACATTCAGTACTTC. The encoded protein is CASSLAGGRKNIQYF.

The V and J genes are TRBV30 and TRBJ1-2, with D unclear. V was trimmed by 1 base and J by 1 base, leaving 4 bases between them. Germline V gene data show CDR1 as GTSNPN and CDR2 as SVGIG (reference sequence). CDR3 length equals 12 residues. CDR3 in DNA: TGTGCCTGGAGTGGAGGTAACTATGGCTACACCTTC. Protein product: CAWSGGNYGYTF. The whole variable domain, filled in from reference TRBV30 and TRBJ1-2, reads SQTIHQWPATLVQPVGSPLSLECTVEGTSNPNLYWYRQAAGRGLQLLFYSVGIGQISSEVPQNLSASRPQDRQFILSSKKLLLSDSGFYLCAWSGGNYGYTFGSGTRLTVV.

This chain links TRBV10-1 with TRBJ1-1; D gene unclear. The CDR3 length is 14 residues. CDR1 and CDR2 from the germline V gene are WNHNN and SYGVQD (reference sequence). V lost 4 bases and J 2 bases, leaving 11 bases between the germline ends. CDR3 DNA sequence: TGCGCCAGCAGTGCTGCTCTAGTTAACACTGAAGCTTTCTTT. Its protein product is CASSAALVNTEAFF.

The chain is built from TRBV28 and TRBJ1-2; TRBD1 agrees at 7 bases. The CDR3 runs to 16 residues. V gave up 2 bases and J gave up 1 base; unmatched junction bases: 7. The germline V gene has CDR1 MDHEN and CDR2 SYDVKM. The DNA of the CDR3 is TGTGCCAGCAGTTTACGCCGGACAGGAGTTAACTATGGCTACACCTTC. Translating it yields CASSLRRTGVNYGYTF.

The V and J genes are TRBV28 and TRBJ2-7; 8 positions agree with TRBD2. Trimming removed 5 bases from V and 6 bases from J; junction bases left unmatched: 9. The germline V gene has CDR1 MDHEN and CDR2 SYDVKM. This CDR3 region has 14 residues. In DNA form, the CDR3 reads TGTGCCAGCAGTCCGGGACTAGTCTCCCTCGAGCAGTACTTC. Residues: CASSPGLVSLEQYF.

V is TRBV6-6 and J is TRBJ1-2; 7 bases agree with TRBD1. In germline, CDR1 is MNHNY, CDR2 SVGAGI (reference sequence). Trimming removed 6 bases from V and 4 bases from J; junction bases left unmatched: 2. CDR3 length equals 12 residues. CDR3 region: CASRQGLYGYTF. CDR3 in DNA: TGTGCCAGCAGACAGGGGCTCTATGGCTACACCTTC.

The rearrangement joins TRBV28 to TRBJ2-1; 7 nucleotides align to TRBD1. Germline CDR1 MDHEN, CDR2 SYDVKM. There are 16 residues in the CDR3. Losses at the gene ends were 3 bases for V and 9 bases for J; bases not matched to a gene: 14. CDR3 sequence: CASSLGDSYRGSEQFF. CDR3 bases: TGTGCCAGCAGTTTGGGGGACAGCTATAGGGGTAGTGAGCAGTTCTTC.

The chain uses TRBV13 and TRBJ2-2, with D tentatively TRBD1 (6 bases). Germline lookup yields CDR1 PRHDT and CDR2 FYEKMQ (reference sequence). V lost 3 bases to trimming and J lost 4 bases, with 12 bases between them. CDR3 length: 15 residues. The CDR3 loop reads CASSFARTVTGELFF. The CDR3 nucleotides read TGTGCCAGCAGCTTCGCTAGGACAGTCACCGGGGAGCTGTTTTTT.

The chain uses TRBV4-1 and TRBJ2-1; 9 bases map to TRBD2. V lost 0 bases to trimming and J lost 6 bases; unmatched junction nucleotides: 9. Germline V gene data show CDR1 as MGHRA and CDR2 as YSYEKL. The CDR3 totals 17 residues. The chain's CDR3 is CASSQETGTSGFNEQFF. The CDR3 coding sequence is TGCGCCAGCAGCCAAGAAACGGGCACTAGCGGGTTCAATGAGCAGTTCTTC.

The chain uses TRBV28 and TRBJ2-7; D is perhaps TRBD1 (5 bases). Germline V gene sequence: CDR1 MDHEN, CDR2 SYDVKM. The CDR3 spans 13 residues. V lost 6 bases, J lost 4 bases, and 13 bases lay in between. The CDR3: CASSEQVLYEQYF. The CDR3 region has the DNA TGTGCCAGCAGCGAACAGGTCCTATACGAGCAGTACTTC.

This rearrangement joins TRBV28 to TRBJ1-2, with 7 bases aligning to TRBD1. The CDR3 has 15 amino acids. Germline lookup yields CDR1 MDHEN and CDR2 SYDVKM. V lost 2 bases to trimming and J lost 1 base; unmatched junction nucleotides: 4. The CDR3 nucleotides are TGTGCCAGCAGTTTAAGGGCAGGGGGTAACTATGGCTACACCTTC. The encoded protein is CASSLRAGGNYGYTF.

The V call is TRBV18, the J call TRBJ1-2, with 7 bases fitting TRBD1. The CDR3 covers 15 residues. Germline V CDR1 and CDR2: KGHSH, LQKENI. Germline trimming cut 2 bases from V and 7 bases from J; bases unmatched to any gene: 10. This chain's CDR3 is CASSPSQRGLLGYTF. DNA for the CDR3: TGTGCCAGCTCACCATCTCAAAGGGGGCTGCTTGGCTACACCTTC.

The chain couples TRBV4-1 to TRBJ2-7; 10 bases map to TRBD1. J was trimmed by 4 bases and V by 3 bases; bases with no gene match: 3. The CDR3 extends over 14 amino acids. Germline V gene data show CDR1 as MGHRA and CDR2 as YSYEKL. CDR3 bases: TGCGCCAGCAGCCACCGGACAGGGGGGTACGAGCAGTACTTC. This translates into CASSHRTGGYEQYF.

This sequence joins TRBV27 and TRBJ1-1; D is ambiguous. Germline lookup yields CDR1 MNHEY and CDR2 SMNVEV (reference sequence). The CDR3 loop spans 16 amino acids. The V gene lost 0 bases and the J gene lost 2 bases, with 13 bases spanning the gap. The CDR3 sequence is CASSLSGRSANTEAFF. CDR3 coding DNA: TGTGCCAGCAGTTTATCGGGCAGGTCGGCTAACACTGAAGCTTTCTTT.

This chain uses TRBV7-9 with TRBJ2-3, with D maybe TRBD2 (6 bases). The CDR3 is made up of 14 amino acids. The germline V gene has CDR1 SEHNR and CDR2 FQNEAQ (reference sequence). V was cut by 6 bases and J by 1 base, with 11 bases left in between. The chain's CDR3 is CASRSGLRTDTQYF. CDR3 in DNA: TGTGCCAGCAGGTCGGGACTCCGCACAGATACGCAGTATTTT.

V and J are TRBV2 and TRBJ2-7, with 8 bases matching TRBD2. Germline V gives CDR1 SNHLY, CDR2 FYNNEI. The CDR3 sequence is 17 residues long. With V trimmed by 4 bases and J by 0 bases, 11 bases remained unmatched. CDR3 protein: CASSGPSGREDSYEQYF. The CDR3 DNA follows: TGTGCCAGCAGTGGCCCTTCGGGGCGGGAGGACTCCTACGAGCAGTACTTC. Full variable domain (missing parts from reference TRBV2 and TRBJ2-7): EPEVTQTPSHQVTQMGQEVILRCVPISNHLYFYWYRQILGQKVEFLVSFYNNEISEKSEIFDDQFSVERPDGSNFTLKIRSTKLEDSAMYFCASSGPSGREDSYEQYFGPGTRLTVT.

This clone was seen once. As DNA, the CDR3 is TGTGCCACCCACGGCGGTGCGAGCTCCTACGAGCAGTACTTC. The encoded protein is CATHGGASSYEQYF. This chain connects TRBV28 to TRBJ2-7; D gene uncertain. Between the trimmed V and J ends, which lost 10 bases and 0 bases, there was a span of 16 bases. Germline values: CDR1 MDHEN, CDR2 SYDVKM. This CDR3 has 14 residues. The complete variable domain, with remaining parts taken from reference TRBV28 and TRBJ2-7, reads DVKVTQSSRYLVKRTGEKVFLECVQDMDHENMFWYRQDPGLGLRLIYFSYDVKMKEKGDIPEGYSVSREKKERFSLILESASTNQTSMYLCATHGGASSYEQYFGPGTRLTVT.

This chain connects TRBV7-9 to TRBJ2-7, with D perhaps matching TRBD2 (7 bases). Germline-derived CDR1 and CDR2 are SEHNR and FQNEAQ (reference sequence). The V end was cut by 1 base, the J end by 0 bases, with 13 bases between. CDR3 length: 16 residues. For the CDR3, the DNA is TGTGCCAGCAGCTTAGGGGGGGGCCACAGCTCCTACGAGCAGTACTTC. Translation: CASSLGGGHSSYEQYF.

This clone appeared once. This chain joins TRBV4-1 and TRBJ2-7, with a tentative D call TRBD1 (5 bases). The CDR3 covers 13 residues. CDR1 MGHRA and CDR2 YSYEKL come from the germline V gene. V was shortened by 0 bases and J by 4 bases, with 7 bases between the two germline ends. The CDR3 DNA follows: TGCGCCAGCAGCCAAGAAAAGGGGTACGAGCAGTACTTC. It encodes CASSQEKGYEQYF.

The gene calls are TRBV28 and TRBJ2-1, with TRBD1 as a possible D gene (5 bases). The germline CDR1 and CDR2 sequences are MDHEN and SYDVKM. CDR3 length equals 16 residues. V gave up 6 bases and J gave up 0 bases, with 15 bases separating them. CDR3 bases: TGTGCCAGCAGCCCAGGGATCGCTAGCTCCTACAATGAGCAGTTCTTC. Translating gives CASSPGIASSYNEQFF.

The chain recombines TRBV6-5 with TRBJ1-5, with a weak D call TRBD1 (5 bases). From germline, CDR1 is MNHEY and CDR2 SVGAGI. This CDR3 is built from 14 residues. V shed 11 bases and J shed 4 bases, with 18 bases lying between them. The CDR3 nucleotides are TGTGCCGGAAGAGGACACAAAGAAAATCAGCCCCAGCATTTT. Its protein is CAGRGHKENQPQHF.

The rearrangement joins TRBV10-1 to TRBJ2-1, with TRBD2 matching 9 bases. Germline V gene sequence: CDR1 WNHNN, CDR2 SYGVQD (reference sequence). Trimming took 2 bases from V and 10 from J; bases not matched to a gene: 0. The CDR3 has 12 amino acids. The DNA for the CDR3 is TGCGCCAGCAGTGAGCTAGCGGGGGAGCAGTTCTTC. It translates to CASSELAGEQFF.

The genes are TRBV5-1 and TRBJ2-1; D perhaps matches TRBD2 (6 bases). Trimming stripped 0 bases from V and 12 bases from J, with 13 bases between. The CDR3 is 13 amino acids. Looked up from germline, CDR1 is SGHRS and CDR2 is YFSETQ. In DNA, the CDR3 is TGCGCCAGCAGCTTGGGCGGGACGGAAGGGCAGTTCTTC. As protein: CASSLGGTEGQFF.

The chain uses TRBV7-8 and TRBJ2-7; D unresolved. CDR1 is SGHVS and CDR2 is FQNEAQ in the germline V gene. The CDR3 spans 13 residues. Between the trimmed V and J ends, which lost 4 bases and 1 base, there was a span of 8 bases. CDR3: CASSSDKSYEQYF. The CDR3 nucleotides read TGTGCCAGCAGCTCCGACAAGTCCTACGAGCAGTACTTC.